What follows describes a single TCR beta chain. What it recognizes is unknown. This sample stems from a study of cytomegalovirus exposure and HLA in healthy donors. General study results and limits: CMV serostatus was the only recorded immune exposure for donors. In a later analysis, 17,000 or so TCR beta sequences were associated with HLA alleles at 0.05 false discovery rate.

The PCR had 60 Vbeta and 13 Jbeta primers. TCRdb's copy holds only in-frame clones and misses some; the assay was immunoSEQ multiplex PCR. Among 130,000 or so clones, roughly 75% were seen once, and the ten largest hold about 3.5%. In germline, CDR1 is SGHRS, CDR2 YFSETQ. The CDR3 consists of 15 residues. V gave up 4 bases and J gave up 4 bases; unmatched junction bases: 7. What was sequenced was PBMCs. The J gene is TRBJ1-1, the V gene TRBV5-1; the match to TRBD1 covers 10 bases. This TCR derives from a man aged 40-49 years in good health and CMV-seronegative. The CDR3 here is CASSLTGGGGTEAFF. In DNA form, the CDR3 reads TGCGCCAGCAGCCTGACAGGGGGCGGGGGCACTGAAGCTTTCTTT.